This TCR beta chain was found in a study of T cells after yellow fever vaccination. Study-level information: Separation of EM, EMRA, CM and Tscm memory subsets by sorting relied on CD3, CD45RA, CCR7 and CD95.

V lost 5 bases and J lost 6; bases outside the gene matches: 3. The CDR3 loop spans 15 amino acids. Germline-derived CDR1 and CDR2 are LGHNA and YSLEER. TCRdb re-called the 5' RACE reads through MiXCR, storing one row per CDR3 protein. Among 9,500 to 15,000 distinct CDR3 sequences, about 5.8% were seen once, and the ten largest hold roughly 0.9%. Many counts were recorded for this clonotype. The origin of this receptor is a man younger than 45 who received the YFV17D yellow fever vaccine. The material sequenced was PBMCs, either bulk or a sorted T-cell subset (CD4+, CD8+, memory, or dextramer-sorted; not recorded which), taken on the day of the yellow fever booster vaccination. This chain links TRBV4-3 with TRBJ2-2, with 13 bases identical to TRBD2. The CDR3: CASSWTSGSPGELFF. In DNA, the CDR3 is TGCGCCAGCAGCTGGACTAGCGGGAGCCCCGGGGAGCTGTTTTTT.